Below are 11 T cell receptor beta chains sequenced from a single sample in a study of a mutant IDH1 vaccine in newly diagnosed glioma (dated by TCRdb to the early 2020s). Library prep was done by the immunoSEQ multiplex PCR assay. TCRdb took over this immuneACCESS table, retaining in-frame rearrangements with V and J assigned. Such tables are incomplete; in checked studies, under half of the missing clones stem from an unresolved V gene, and the remainder is unexplained. Within this sample are approximately 25,000 clones, with approximately 80% of them counted one time only. Clones ranked in the top ten supply approximately 9.1% of the sample. The antigens for these receptors are not known. The meaning of the sample's time point label: week 11, during vaccination. Each vaccine dose was 300 ug of a 20-mer mutant IDH1 peptide in Montanide, given subcutaneously with topical imiquimod. Sequencing used PBMCs, obtained from a glioma patient whose treatment included an IDH1 peptide vaccine. Receptors originate from a woman aged 18-35 years with glioma.

This sequence joins TRBV27 and TRBJ1-2, with D possibly being TRBD1 (5 bases). The CDR3 is 12 residues long. V lost 5 bases and J lost 4, with 8 bases in between. Germline CDR1 and CDR2: MNHEY and SMNVEV (reference sequence). The CDR3 is CASSGTPYGYTF. The CDR3 DNA reads TGTGCCAGCAGTGGGACGCCCTATGGCTACACCTTC.

The chain links TRBV5-1 to TRBJ1-1, with TRBD1 matching over 8 bases. Germline trimming cut 4 bases from V and 5 bases from J; bases unmatched to any gene: 4. Germline V gene sequence: CDR1 SGHRS, CDR2 YFSETQ. This CDR3 comprises 13 residues. The CDR3 DNA reads as TGCGCCAGCAGCACAGGGGGTGATACTGAAGCTTTCTTT. Protein sequence: CASSTGGDTEAFF.

The chain combines TRBV5-4 with TRBJ1-6; no clear D. The germline V and J ends were trimmed by 4 bases and 0 bases, with 8 bases remaining between them. CDR3 length: 15 residues. Germline V CDR1 and CDR2: SGHNT, YYREEE (reference sequence). CDR3 DNA: TGTGCCAGCAGCAGCAGGAGCTCCTATAATTCACCCCTCCACTTT. Amino acid sequence: CASSSRSSYNSPLHF. The full variable domain, its missing parts supplied by reference TRBV5-4 and TRBJ1-6, is ETGVTQSPTHLIKTRGQQVTLRCSSQSGHNTVSWYQQALGQGPQFIFQYYREEENGRGNFPPRFSGLQFPNYSSELNVNALELDDSALYLCASSSRSSYNSPLHFGNGTRLTVT.

The rearrangement uses TRBV19 and TRBJ1-1; D is possibly TRBD1 (6 bases). Germline CDR1 is LNHDA and CDR2 is SQIVND (reference sequence). Trimming cost V 6 bases and J 0 bases, with 8 bases left between them. CDR3 size: 13 residues. CDR3 coding DNA: TGTGCCAGTAGGACAGGTGTGAACACTGAAGCTTTCTTT. This encodes CASRTGVNTEAFF.

The chain is built from TRBV18 and TRBJ1-5; the D gene is possibly TRBD1 (5 bases). Trimming took off 1 base at V and 9 bases at J, with 13 bases between the two ends. Germline CDR1 and CDR2: KGHSH and LQKENI. The CDR3 consists of 14 residues. The CDR3 DNA reads TGTGCCAGCTCACCACTTTCAGGGTTAGGGCCCCAGCATTTT. Translated: CASSPLSGLGPQHF.

V and J are TRBV19 and TRBJ1-3; 8 bases are shared with TRBD1. Germline CDR1 is LNHDA and CDR2 is SQIVND (reference sequence). This CDR3 is built from 16 residues. V was clipped by 4 bases and J by 0 bases; unmatched bases: 5. The CDR3: CASSTVQGDSGNTIYF. Written as DNA, the CDR3 is TGTGCCAGTAGTACAGTACAGGGGGACTCTGGAAACACCATATATTTT.

The genes are TRBV5-4 and TRBJ1-2; TRBD1 is a possible D gene (6 bases). Trimming took off 3 bases at V and 4 bases at J, with 19 bases between the two ends. The CDR3 runs 16 residues. Germline CDR1 and CDR2: SGHNT and YYREEE (reference sequence). This CDR3 reads CASSWMGRIGGYGYTF. The CDR3 DNA follows: TGTGCCAGCAGCTGGATGGGGAGGATAGGGGGCTATGGCTACACCTTC.

This rearrangement joins TRBV15 to TRBJ1-4; 7 nucleotides align to TRBD1. CDR3 size: 16 residues. Germline trimming cut 3 bases from V and 8 bases from J; bases unmatched to any gene: 12. CDR1 is LNHNV, CDR2 YYDKDF, per germline (reference sequence). The CDR3 here is CATSSSSSGGTEKLFF. Here the CDR3 DNA reads TGTGCCACCAGCAGTAGTTCTTCAGGGGGGACGGAAAAACTGTTTTTT.

J is TRBJ1-4 and V is TRBV19; no clear D gene. The CDR3 totals 12 residues. Germline values: CDR1 LNHDA, CDR2 SQIVND (reference sequence). Trimming left V 0 bases short and J 15 bases short, with 11 bases between. CDR3 DNA: TGTGCCAGTAGTATAGACGGAGCTGATTTGTTTTTT. Amino acid sequence: CASSIDGADLFF.

The chain joins TRBV5-6 to TRBJ2-5; a possible D gene is TRBD1 (6 bases). The CDR3 is made up of 14 amino acids. Germline V gene data show CDR1 as SGHDT and CDR2 as YYEEEE. Trimming pared 4 bases from V and 8 bases from J, leaving 18 bases between. CDR3 sequence reads: CASSDTGRVGTQYF. DNA of the CDR3: TGTGCCAGCAGCGATACAGGGCGTGTTGGCACCCAGTACTTC. Together with reference TRBV5-6 and TRBJ2-5, the CDR3 gives the full variable domain: DAGVTQSPTHLIKTRGQQVTLRCSPKSGHDTVSWYQQALGQGPQFIFQYYEEEERQRGNFPDRFSGHQFPNYSSELNVNALLLGDSALYLCASSDTGRVGTQYFGPGTRLLVL.

CDR3 in DNA: TGTGCCAGCAGCTTATTCCAAAACACTGAAGCTTTCTTT. Its translation is CASSLFQNTEAFF. J is TRBJ1-1 and V is TRBV7-3, with D hard to call. Germline loops: CDR1 SGHTA, CDR2 FQGTGA. The CDR3 runs to 13 residues. The germline V and J ends were trimmed by 2 bases and 2 bases, with 6 bases remaining between them. The full variable domain, completed using reference TRBV7-3 and TRBJ1-1, is GAGVSQTPSNKVTEKGKYVELRCDPISGHTALYWYRQSLGQGPEFLIYFQGTGAADDSGLPNDRFFAVRPEGSVSTLKIQRTERGDSAVYLCASSLFQNTEAFFGQGTRLTVV.